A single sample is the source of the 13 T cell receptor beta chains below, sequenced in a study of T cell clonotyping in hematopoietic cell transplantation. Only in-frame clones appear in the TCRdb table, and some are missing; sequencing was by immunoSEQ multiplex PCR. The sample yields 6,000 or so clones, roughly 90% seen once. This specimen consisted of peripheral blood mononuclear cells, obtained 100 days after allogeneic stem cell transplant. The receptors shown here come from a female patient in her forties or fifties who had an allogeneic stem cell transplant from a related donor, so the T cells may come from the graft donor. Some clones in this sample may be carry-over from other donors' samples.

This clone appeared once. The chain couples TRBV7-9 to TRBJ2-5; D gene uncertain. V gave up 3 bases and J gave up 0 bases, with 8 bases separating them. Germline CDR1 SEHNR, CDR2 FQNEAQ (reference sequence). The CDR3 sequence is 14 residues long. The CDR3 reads CASSLGSYQETQYF. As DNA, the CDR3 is TGTGCCAGCAGCTTGGGCAGCTACCAAGAGACCCAGTACTTC.

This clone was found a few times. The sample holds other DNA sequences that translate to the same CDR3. The CDR3 here is CASSYYGGTGELFF. For the CDR3, the DNA is TGTGCCAGCAGTTACTACGGGGGAACCGGGGAGCTGTTTTTT. J is TRBJ2-2 and V is TRBV6-5, with D maybe TRBD2 (6 bases). V dropped 1 base and J dropped 5 bases, with 8 bases sitting between them. The CDR3 is made up of 14 amino acids. Per germline, CDR1 MNHEY and CDR2 SVGAGI.

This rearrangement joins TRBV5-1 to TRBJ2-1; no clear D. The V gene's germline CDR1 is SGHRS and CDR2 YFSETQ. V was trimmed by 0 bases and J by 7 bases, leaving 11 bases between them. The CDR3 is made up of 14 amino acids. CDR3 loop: CASSLEPESNEQFF. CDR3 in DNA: TGCGCCAGCAGCTTGGAACCGGAATCAAATGAGCAGTTCTTC.

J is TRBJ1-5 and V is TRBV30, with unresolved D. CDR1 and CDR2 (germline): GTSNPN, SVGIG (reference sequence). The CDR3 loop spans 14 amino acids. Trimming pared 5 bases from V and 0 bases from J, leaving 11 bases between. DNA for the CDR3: TGTGCCTGGGCCCCACCCTATAGCAATCAGCCCCAGCATTTT. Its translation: CAWAPPYSNQPQHF.

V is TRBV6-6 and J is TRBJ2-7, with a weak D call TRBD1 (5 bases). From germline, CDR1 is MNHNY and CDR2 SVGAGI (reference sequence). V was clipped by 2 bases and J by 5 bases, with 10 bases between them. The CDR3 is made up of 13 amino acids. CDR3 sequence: CASSYVRAHEQYF. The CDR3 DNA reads TGTGCCAGCAGTTACGTCAGGGCTCACGAGCAGTACTTC.

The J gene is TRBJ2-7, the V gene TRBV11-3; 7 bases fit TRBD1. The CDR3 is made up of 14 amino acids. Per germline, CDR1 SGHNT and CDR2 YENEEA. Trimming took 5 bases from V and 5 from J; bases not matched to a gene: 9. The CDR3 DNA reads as TGTGCCAGCAGCCCCGGGACAGCGGTCAACGAGCAGTACTTC. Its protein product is CASSPGTAVNEQYF.

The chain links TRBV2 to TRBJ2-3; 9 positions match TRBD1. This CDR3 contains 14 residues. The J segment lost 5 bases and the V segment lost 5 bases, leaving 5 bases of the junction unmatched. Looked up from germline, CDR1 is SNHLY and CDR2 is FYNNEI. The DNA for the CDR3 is TGTGCCAGCAGTCAAGACAGGGGGGGAGATACGCAGTATTTT. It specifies CASSQDRGGDTQYF.

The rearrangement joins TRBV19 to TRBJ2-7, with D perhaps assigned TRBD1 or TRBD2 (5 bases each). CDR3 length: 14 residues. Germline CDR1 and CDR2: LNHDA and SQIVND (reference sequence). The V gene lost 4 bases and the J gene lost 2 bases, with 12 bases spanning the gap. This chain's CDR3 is CASSTTRGAYEQYF. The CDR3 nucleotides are TGTGCCAGTAGTACGACAAGGGGAGCCTACGAGCAGTACTTC.

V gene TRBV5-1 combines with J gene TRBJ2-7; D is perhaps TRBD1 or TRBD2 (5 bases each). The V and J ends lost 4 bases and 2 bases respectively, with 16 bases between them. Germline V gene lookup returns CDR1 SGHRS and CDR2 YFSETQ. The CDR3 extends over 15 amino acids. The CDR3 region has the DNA TGCGCCAGCAGCCCGACCGGGACCTCCGCCTACGAGCAGTACTTC. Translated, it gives CASSPTGTSAYEQYF.

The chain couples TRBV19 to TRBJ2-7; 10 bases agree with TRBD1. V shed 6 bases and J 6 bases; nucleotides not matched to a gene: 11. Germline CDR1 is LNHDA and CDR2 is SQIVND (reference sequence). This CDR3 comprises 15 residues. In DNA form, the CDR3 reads TGTGCCAGTAGCCTGGGACAGGGGATATCAGGCGAGCAGTACTTC. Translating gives CASSLGQGISGEQYF.

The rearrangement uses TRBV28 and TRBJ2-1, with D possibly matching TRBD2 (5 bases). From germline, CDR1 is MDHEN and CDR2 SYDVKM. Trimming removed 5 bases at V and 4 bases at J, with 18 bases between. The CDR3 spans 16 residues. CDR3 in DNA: TGTGCCAGCAGTCCACTGGGAGCGGTGGGGTACAATGAGCAGTTCTTC. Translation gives CASSPLGAVGYNEQFF.

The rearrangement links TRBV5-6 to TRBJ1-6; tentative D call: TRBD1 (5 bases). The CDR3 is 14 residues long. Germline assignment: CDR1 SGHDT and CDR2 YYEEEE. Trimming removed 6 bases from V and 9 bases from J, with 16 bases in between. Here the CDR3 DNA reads TGTGCCAGCACCCTCAGGGACTCGGGTTCACCCCTCCACTTT. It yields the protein CASTLRDSGSPLHF.

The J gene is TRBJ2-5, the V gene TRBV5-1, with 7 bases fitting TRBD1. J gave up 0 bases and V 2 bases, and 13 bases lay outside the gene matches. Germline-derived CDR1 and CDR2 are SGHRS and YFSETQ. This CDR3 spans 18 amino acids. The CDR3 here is CASSFQPTGTAYQETQYF. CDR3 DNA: TGCGCCAGCAGCTTTCAACCCACCGGGACAGCGTACCAAGAGACCCAGTACTTC.